The 25 T cell receptor beta chains below come from one sample, sequenced in a study of beta chain features in type 1 diabetes. Antigens for these TCRs are unknown. The isolated RNA, all of it, was reverse transcribed, so expressed TCRB transcripts were what got sequenced. Generated by immunoSEQ multiplex PCR, the TCRdb table keeps only in-frame clones and is missing some. This table has about 700,000 clones, roughly an eighth appearing once. Broader study findings: Type 1 diabetes patients had TCRB CDR3s that were shorter (moderately but significantly so) in all four CD4+ subsets.

Sequencing used naive CD4+ T cells from blood. The receptors were gathered from a young man with type 1 diabetes.

The chain recombines TRBV25-1 with TRBJ2-3; the D is unclear. V lost 5 bases and J 4 bases, leaving 4 bases between the germline ends. Germline CDR1 MGHDK, CDR2 SYGVNS. The CDR3 sequence is 11 residues long. Here the CDR3 reads CASSPSDTQYF. The CDR3 bases are TGTGCCAGCAGTCCCTCAGATACGCAGTATTTT.

The chain carries TRBV7-9 and TRBJ2-7; 8 positions match TRBD1. The V and J ends lost 5 bases and 2 bases, in that order; junction bases with no gene match: 8. CDR1 is SEHNR, CDR2 FQNEAQ, per germline (reference sequence). This CDR3 contains 15 residues. Here the CDR3 reads CASSLQDRAAYEQYF. DNA of the CDR3: TGTGCCAGCAGCCTTCAGGACAGGGCCGCCTACGAGCAGTACTTC.

The chain carries TRBV30 and TRBJ1-1; D gene uncertain. CDR3 length equals 13 residues. The germline V and J ends were trimmed by 0 bases and 3 bases, with 8 bases remaining between them. The germline CDR1 and CDR2 sequences are GTSNPN and SVGIG (reference sequence). CDR3 region: CAWSVGTDTEAFF. In nucleotides, the CDR3 is TGTGCCTGGAGTGTAGGTACCGACACTGAAGCTTTCTTT.

The genes are TRBV7-8 and TRBJ2-2; 8 nucleotides match TRBD2. The CDR3 has 14 residues. Germline-derived CDR1 and CDR2 are SGHVS and FQNEAQ. Unmatched junction bases numbered 4, after V lost 10 bases and J lost 0 bases. The DNA of the CDR3 is TGTGCCACGGGGGGGACCGCGAACACCGGGGAGCTGTTTTTT. Its translation: CATGGTANTGELFF. Based on the CDR3 plus reference TRBV7-8 and TRBJ2-2, the full variable domain is GAGVSQSPRYKVAKRGQDVALRCDPISGHVSLFWYQQALGQGPEFLTYFQNEAQLDKSGLPSDRFFAERPEGSVSTLKIQRTQQEDSAVYLCATGGTANTGELFFGEGSRLTVL.

The rearrangement uses TRBV4-1 and TRBJ1-4, with D perhaps matching TRBD1 (5 bases). The germline CDR1 and CDR2 sequences are MGHRA and YSYEKL. This CDR3 spans 16 amino acids. V was trimmed by 4 bases and J by 8 bases, leaving 20 bases between them. The CDR3 loop is CASSRNQQAPKEKLFF. CDR3 in DNA: TGCGCCAGCAGCCGGAACCAACAGGCACCCAAAGAAAAACTGTTTTTT.

The chain recombines TRBV10-3 with TRBJ2-5, with 9 nucleotides matching TRBD1. V shed 4 bases and J 5 bases; nucleotides not matched to a gene: 8. Looked up from germline, CDR1 is ENHRY and CDR2 is SYGVKD. The CDR3 has 15 residues. CDR3 bases: TGTGCCATCAGTGCTGGGACAGGGCTGGGGGAGACCCAGTACTTC. It is translated as CAISAGTGLGETQYF.

The chain is built from TRBV6-1 and TRBJ1-5; 7 bases align to TRBD1. CDR3 size: 15 residues. The germline CDR1 and CDR2 sequences are MNHNS and SASEGT. Trimming took 4 bases from V and 1 from J; bases not matched to a gene: 4. In nucleotides, the CDR3 is TGTGCCAGCAGTGGAGGGACAGAGAGCAATCAGCCCCAGCATTTT. It encodes CASSGGTESNQPQHF.

This chain connects TRBV5-1 to TRBJ2-6, with D tentatively TRBD2 (6 bases). Germline V gives CDR1 SGHRS, CDR2 YFSETQ. CDR3 length equals 19 residues. Trimming cost V 3 bases and J 1 base, with 20 bases left between them. CDR3 in amino acids: CASSSGRGLSASGANVLTF. In nucleotides, the CDR3 is TGCGCCAGCAGCTCAGGTAGGGGACTCTCCGCATCTGGGGCCAACGTCCTGACTTTC.

This clone has just a few counts. This sequence joins TRBV5-4 and TRBJ1-1; D unclear. V lost 2 bases, J lost 4 bases, and 12 bases lay in between. Germline V gene sequence: CDR1 SGHNT, CDR2 YYREEE (reference sequence). The CDR3 length is 14 residues. The CDR3, as DNA: TGTGCCAGCAGCTTACGTCAGACCTCCACTGAAGCTTTCTTT. As protein: CASSLRQTSTEAFF.

This clone showed up just a few times. The gene calls are TRBV28 and TRBJ2-1; D is ambiguous. This CDR3 region has 11 residues. Trimming took off 3 bases at V and 10 bases at J, with 7 bases between the two ends. Germline values: CDR1 MDHEN, CDR2 SYDVKM. In DNA form, the CDR3 reads TGTGCCAGCAGTTTTAGTCGAGAGCAGTTCTTC. Translation: CASSFSREQFF.

The chain has TRBV29-1 and TRBJ1-1; tentatively, D is TRBD1 (5 bases). Germline CDR1 is SQVTM and CDR2 is ANQGSEA. V gave up 7 bases and J gave up 5 bases, with 23 bases separating them. The CDR3 has 15 amino acids. For the CDR3, the DNA is TGCAGCGCCCCCCGGCCAGGGCTGGATAAAACTGAAGCTTTCTTT. The encoded protein is CSAPRPGLDKTEAFF.

This chain uses TRBV15 with TRBJ2-5, with D perhaps TRBD1 (6 bases). The CDR3 contains 16 residues. Germline V gene lookup returns CDR1 LNHNV and CDR2 YYDKDF (reference sequence). Trimming left V 0 bases short and J 2 bases short, with 13 bases between. The CDR3 protein is CATSRDRVRGQETQYF. The CDR3 coding sequence is TGTGCCACCAGCAGAGATCGCGTCAGGGGTCAAGAGACCCAGTACTTC.

This clone occurred a few times. V and J are TRBV7-2 and TRBJ1-2, with TRBD1 matching over 9 bases. V gave up 5 bases and J gave up 4 bases; unmatched junction bases: 5. CDR3 length: 14 amino acids. Per germline, CDR1 SGHTA and CDR2 FQGNSA. CDR3 DNA: TGTGCCAGCAGCCGGGGGACAGGGCTCTATGGCTACACCTTC. It translates to CASSRGTGLYGYTF.

The chain carries TRBV27 and TRBJ2-3; 9 bases agree with TRBD2. Germline V gene data show CDR1 as MNHEY and CDR2 as SMNVEV (reference sequence). The CDR3 runs to 17 residues. V lost 0 bases and J lost 0; bases outside the gene matches: 4. The CDR3 DNA follows: TGTGCCAGCAGTTTATCCTTAGCGGGGGTGAGCACAGATACGCAGTATTTT. This translates into CASSLSLAGVSTDTQYF.

The V gene is TRBV4-1, the J gene TRBJ1-4, with D unclear. Germline V CDR1 and CDR2: MGHRA, YSYEKL. The CDR3 is 15 residues long. V dropped 1 base and J dropped 7 bases, with 13 bases sitting between them. The CDR3 protein is CASSQGIGLGEKLFF. As DNA, the CDR3 is TGCGCCAGCAGCCAAGGTATTGGTTTGGGTGAAAAACTGTTTTTT.

The J gene is TRBJ2-7, the V gene TRBV11-2, with D perhaps TRBD1 (6 bases). The CDR3 totals 14 residues. Trimming removed 5 bases at V and 4 bases at J, with 15 bases between. From germline, CDR1 is SGHAT and CDR2 FQNNGV. CDR3 DNA: TGTGCCAGCAGCCTTCCCGGGACAAATTACGAGCAGTACTTC. This gives the protein CASSLPGTNYEQYF.

This chain links TRBV7-8 with TRBJ1-3; 10 bases match TRBD1. Germline V gene sequence: CDR1 SGHVS, CDR2 FQNEAQ. V was clipped by 5 bases and J by 0 bases; unmatched bases: 7. There are 17 residues in the CDR3. The CDR3 region is CASSTTGTGVSGNTIYF. CDR3 bases: TGTGCCAGCAGCACAACCGGGACAGGGGTCTCTGGAAACACCATATATTTT.

The table lists this clone with a few counts. The chain couples TRBV9 to TRBJ1-6; 10 positions match TRBD1. Per germline, CDR1 SGDLS and CDR2 YYNGEE. This CDR3 spans 18 amino acids. J was trimmed by 1 base and V by 3 bases; bases with no gene match: 7. Written as DNA, the CDR3 is TGTGCCAGCAGCGCCAGGGACAGGGGATCATCCTATAATTCACCCCTCCACTTT. This encodes CASSARDRGSSYNSPLHF.

To note about this clone: Distinct nucleotide sequences in the sample also encode this CDR3. The chain combines TRBV29-1 with TRBJ1-1; D is unclear. Looked up from germline, CDR1 is SQVTM and CDR2 is ANQGSEA. Trimming removed 4 bases at V and 0 bases at J, with 9 bases between. The CDR3 extends over 13 amino acids. CDR3 protein: CSVAPRLNTEAFF. CDR3 nucleotides: TGCAGCGTTGCCCCCCGACTGAACACTGAAGCTTTCTTT.

The V gene is TRBV15, the J gene TRBJ2-3; TRBD2 aligns across 7 bases. CDR3 size: 15 residues. The trim removed 0 bases at V and 6 bases at J, leaving 6 bases unmatched. CDR1 and CDR2 from the germline V gene are LNHNV and YYDKDF (reference sequence). CDR3 sequence: CATSRDMGGRDTQYF. The CDR3, as DNA: TGTGCCACCAGCAGAGATATGGGAGGGCGGGATACGCAGTATTTT.

Of note for this clone: This sample includes further DNA sequences coding for the same CDR3. The chain carries TRBV27 and TRBJ1-3; D unresolved. Trimming cost V 6 bases and J 4 bases, with 7 bases left between them. This CDR3 contains 12 residues. CDR1 and CDR2 from the germline V gene are MNHEY and SMNVEV (reference sequence). In DNA, the CDR3 is TGTGCCAGCAGCTCGGGAGGAAACACCATATATTTT. Its protein product is CASSSGGNTIYF.

The J gene is TRBJ1-1, the V gene TRBV7-2, with TRBD1 matching 7 bases. CDR3 length: 14 amino acids. With V trimmed by 1 base and J by 6 bases, 5 bases remained unmatched. The germline V gene encodes CDR1 SGHTA and CDR2 FQGNSA. CDR3 residues: CASSLEGGASEAFF. The CDR3 nucleotides read TGTGCCAGCAGCTTAGAAGGGGGCGCATCTGAAGCTTTCTTT.

V and J are TRBV7-9 and TRBJ1-1; TRBD1 is a possible D gene (5 bases). The germline gives CDR1 SEHNR, CDR2 FQNEAQ (reference sequence). The CDR3 totals 15 residues. Trimming pared 2 bases from V and 1 base from J, leaving 11 bases between. This CDR3 is CASSLLSGTNTEAFF. The CDR3 DNA sequence: TGTGCCAGCAGCTTACTTTCAGGGACGAACACTGAAGCTTTCTTT.

V and J are TRBV30 and TRBJ2-1; no definite D call. CDR3 size: 14 residues. Trimming took 0 bases from V and 1 from J, leaving 7 bases between them. The germline V gene has CDR1 GTSNPN and CDR2 SVGIG (reference sequence). The DNA of the CDR3 is TGTGCCTGGAGTGTTGGCCTGTCCTACAATGAGCAGTTCTTC. Amino acids: CAWSVGLSYNEQFF.

This clone was observed a handful of times. The V and J genes are TRBV7-9 and TRBJ2-2; 7 bases match TRBD2. V shed 1 base, J shed 3 bases, and the junction held 2 bases outside the gene matches. From germline, CDR1 is SEHNR and CDR2 FQNEAQ (reference sequence). CDR3 size: 15 residues. In DNA, the CDR3 is TGTGCCAGCAGCTTAGGCGGGGGATACACCGGGGAGCTGTTTTTT. Translating it yields CASSLGGGYTGELFF.